This passage covers 22 T cell receptor beta chains from one sample sequenced in a study of CD8 T cells in Susac syndrome. Reverse transcription of roughly 0.5 to 1 ug RNA was performed with random hexamers. TCRdb passed the immunoSEQ multiplex PCR reads through MiXCR, listing each CDR3 protein once. The sample holds more than 90,000 distinct CDR3 sequences, 90% to 95% seen once. Sequencing was carried out using CD4+ T cells from PBMCs. The receptors come from a human donor with multiple sclerosis.

The chain links TRBV12-3 or TRBV12-4 to TRBJ2-3, with 8 bases matching TRBD2. The CDR3 has 15 residues. V trimming: 7 bases; J trimming: 0 bases; junction bases outside the gene matches: 6. CDR3: CASIAVAGSTDTQYF. For the CDR3, the DNA is TGTGCCAGCATCGCAGTAGCGGGGAGCACAGATACGCAGTATTTT.

V usage is TRBV25-1 and J usage is TRBJ2-2; D ambiguous. Germline loops: CDR1 MGHDK, CDR2 SYGVNS. This CDR3 comprises 13 residues. V was shortened by 1 base and J by 5 bases, with 5 bases between the two germline ends. CDR3 residues: CASSEFSTGELFF. The CDR3 bases are TGTGCCAGCAGTGAATTTAGTACCGGGGAGCTGTTTTTT.

The gene calls are TRBV29-1 and TRBJ2-1; TRBD1 matches 11 bases. The CDR3 runs 15 residues. After removal of 6 bases from V and 1 base from J, the junction contained 5 bases not matched to a gene. Per germline, CDR1 SQVTM and CDR2 ANQGSEA. The CDR3 nucleotides read TGCAGCGTCCTCGGACAGGGGGCATCCTACAATGAGCAGTTCTTC. This gives the protein CSVLGQGASYNEQFF.

The genes are TRBV12-5 and TRBJ2-1; TRBD1 agrees at 8 bases. The germline V gene encodes CDR1 LGHNT and CDR2 FRNRAP. The CDR3 length is 16 residues. V trimming: 7 bases; J trimming: 1 base; junction bases outside the gene matches: 9. The CDR3 protein is CASAPRGQESYNEQFF. The CDR3 bases are TGTGCTAGTGCCCCAAGGGGACAGGAGTCCTACAATGAGCAGTTCTTC.

J is TRBJ1-1 and V is TRBV7-9; 7 bases line up with TRBD1. The V gene end was trimmed by 4 bases and the J gene end by 5 bases; junction bases not matched to a gene: 4. Looked up from germline, CDR1 is SEHNR and CDR2 is FQNEAQ (reference sequence). CDR3 length: 13 residues. The CDR3 reads CASSSTGLTEAFF. The CDR3 DNA reads as TGTGCCAGCAGCTCGACAGGGTTAACTGAAGCTTTCTTT.

The V gene is TRBV19, the J gene TRBJ2-7; 10 bases match TRBD1. The germline gives CDR1 LNHDA, CDR2 SQIVND (reference sequence). The CDR3 spans 14 residues. Losses at the gene ends were 7 bases for V and 4 bases for J; bases not matched to a gene: 7. CDR3 region: CASMIPGQGYEQYF. Written as DNA, the CDR3 is TGTGCCAGTATGATACCGGGACAGGGGTACGAGCAGTACTTC.

The chain carries TRBV7-8 and TRBJ1-5; D is ambiguous. The CDR3 consists of 14 residues. Germline V CDR1 and CDR2: SGHVS, FQNEAQ. Trimming removed 5 bases at V and 1 base at J, with 9 bases between. For the CDR3, the DNA is TGTGCCAGCAGCCTTGAATCAAGCAATCAGCCCCAGCATTTT. Amino acid sequence: CASSLESSNQPQHF.

J is TRBJ1-5 and V is TRBV19; no clear D gene. V shed 7 bases and J shed 6 bases, with 13 bases lying between them. This CDR3 spans 13 amino acids. From germline, CDR1 is LNHDA and CDR2 SQIVND (reference sequence). CDR3 DNA: TGTGCCAGTACGTCCCGTTTCGGTCAGCCCCAGCATTTT. Protein product: CASTSRFGQPQHF.

This chain uses TRBV6-2 or TRBV6-3 with TRBJ2-1, with 7 bases fitting TRBD2. With 7 bases clipped from V and 6 bases from J, the junction kept 12 bases outside the gene matches. Germline V gives CDR1 MNHEY, CDR2 SVGEGT. This CDR3 contains 15 residues. The CDR3 DNA is TGTGCCAGCATCCGAGCGGGGCCTCCCCGCAATGAGCAGTTCTTC. Residues: CASIRAGPPRNEQFF.

J is TRBJ1-6 and V is TRBV30; D perhaps matches TRBD1 (6 bases). V shed 0 bases and J shed 8 bases, with 11 bases lying between them. Per germline, CDR1 GTSNPN and CDR2 SVGIG (reference sequence). The CDR3 runs 14 residues. The CDR3, as DNA: TGTGCCTGGAGTGTTAGGGGGGTGGATTCACCCCTCCACTTT. It is translated as CAWSVRGVDSPLHF.

This chain connects TRBV6-5 to TRBJ1-5; tentative D call: TRBD1 (5 bases). The CDR3 sequence is 14 residues long. The germline CDR1 and CDR2 sequences are MNHEY and SVGAGI. Deletions cut 5 bases from V and 7 bases from J, with 15 bases between. In DNA form, the CDR3 reads TGTGCCAGCAGTCGGGACGGGGGAAAACAGCCCCAGCATTTT. This gives the protein CASSRDGGKQPQHF.

This clonotype showed up just a few times. The chain recombines TRBV6-2 or TRBV6-3 with TRBJ2-7; no reliable D call. CDR3 length equals 15 residues. Per germline, CDR1 MNHEY and CDR2 SVGEGT. V was trimmed by 5 bases and J by 5 bases, leaving 19 bases between them. The CDR3 DNA sequence: TGTGCCAGCAGTCTGCCGCCGATCGAGACGCACGAGCAGTACTTC. It encodes CASSLPPIETHEQYF.

V and J are TRBV6-6 and TRBJ2-2; 7 bases match TRBD1. The CDR3 runs to 13 residues. V was clipped by 7 bases and J by 5 bases; unmatched bases: 4. Germline V gene data show CDR1 as MNHNY and CDR2 as SVGAGI (reference sequence). The CDR3 loop reads CASTQTGTGELFF. DNA of the CDR3: TGTGCCAGCACCCAGACAGGGACCGGGGAGCTGTTTTTT.

The gene calls are TRBV10-3 and TRBJ1-2; 11 bases agree with TRBD1. Trimming removed 7 bases from V and 4 bases from J; junction bases left unmatched: 2. CDR1 and CDR2 from the germline V gene are ENHRY and SYGVKD. The CDR3 loop spans 13 amino acids. CDR3 in amino acids: CAIKGQGAYGYTF. CDR3 nucleotide sequence: TGTGCCATCAAAGGACAGGGGGCCTATGGCTACACCTTC.

This clonotype was observed a single time. This chain connects TRBV6-1 to TRBJ1-5, with D unresolved. In germline, CDR1 is MNHNS, CDR2 SASEGT. This CDR3 comprises 14 residues. Deletions cut 6 bases from V and 4 bases from J, with 13 bases between. CDR3 protein: CASRWLETNQPQHF. The CDR3 DNA is TGTGCCAGCAGGTGGCTTGAAACTAATCAGCCCCAGCATTTT.

The chain's CDR3 is CASSLGVQGETQYF. The CDR3 DNA is TGTGCCAGCAGCTTGGGGGTCCAGGGGGAGACCCAGTACTTC. The chain carries TRBV7-9 and TRBJ2-5; D possibly corresponds to TRBD1 (6 bases). V was clipped by 3 bases and J by 5 bases, with 13 bases between them. The CDR3 contains 14 residues. Germline assignment: CDR1 SEHNR and CDR2 FQNEAQ (reference sequence).

V is TRBV7-9 and J is TRBJ2-7, with a tentative D call TRBD1 (5 bases). Looked up from germline, CDR1 is SEHNR and CDR2 is FQNEAQ (reference sequence). The CDR3 is made up of 12 amino acids. V was pared by 4 bases and J by 6 bases, with 10 bases between. Written as DNA, the CDR3 is TGTGCCAGCAGCTCCTCAGGGCCCGAGCAGTACTTC. Amino acids: CASSSSGPEQYF.

This chain connects TRBV4-1 to TRBJ1-1; D is unclear. The CDR3 consists of 15 residues. Trimming removed 0 bases from V and 7 bases from J, with 15 bases in between. The germline CDR1 and CDR2 sequences are MGHRA and YSYEKL. The CDR3 is CASSQEFERVVEAFF. For the CDR3, the DNA is TGCGCCAGCAGCCAAGAATTCGAGAGGGTAGTTGAAGCTTTCTTT.

The rearrangement links TRBV20-1 to TRBJ2-3, with D uncertain. This CDR3 contains 13 residues. V lost 3 bases and J lost 3, with 10 bases in between. Germline V gene data show CDR1 as DFQATT and CDR2 as SNEGSKA (reference sequence). CDR3 DNA sequence: TGCAGTGCTAGTGGCGGTTTGACAGATACGCAGTATTTT. This sequence encodes CSASGGLTDTQYF.

This rearrangement joins TRBV4-3 to TRBJ2-3; possibly TRBD1 for D (6 bases). The CDR3 totals 15 residues. Germline-derived CDR1 and CDR2 are LGHNA and YSLEER. V lost 3 bases and J 0 bases, leaving 10 bases between the germline ends. CDR3 in DNA: TGCGCCAGCAGCCACCGGGACATTAGCACAGATACGCAGTATTTT. Amino acids: CASSHRDISTDTQYF.

The chain combines TRBV28 with TRBJ2-7; 7 bases align to TRBD1. With V trimmed by 5 bases and J by 3 bases, 7 bases remained unmatched. The CDR3 sequence is 14 residues long. Germline CDR1 is MDHEN and CDR2 is SYDVKM. CDR3 in DNA: TGTGCCAGCAGTCCACAGGGGACGGGCTACGAGCAGTACTTC. Protein: CASSPQGTGYEQYF.

CDR3 DNA: TGCGCCAGCAGCCTCGGGGGTTGGCGGGCAAATGAGCAGTTCTTC. Protein: CASSLGGWRANEQFF. The chain joins TRBV5-1 to TRBJ2-1; maybe TRBD2 (6 bases). The CDR3 sequence is 15 residues long. Trimming shortened V by 4 bases and J by 7 bases, and 18 bases separated the two germline ends. Per the germline V gene, CDR1 is SGHRS and CDR2 is YFSETQ. Complete variable domain (other parts from reference TRBV5-1 and TRBJ2-1): KAGVTQTPRYLIKTRGQQVTLSCSPISGHRSVSWYQQTPGQGLQFLFEYFSETQRNKGNFPGRFSGRQFSNSRSEMNVSTLELGDSALYLCASSLGGWRANEQFFGPGTRLTVL.